This TCR beta chain was found in a study of OX40 agonist ivuxolimab in advanced cancers. Clones were read by immunoSEQ multiplex PCR, and TCRdb kept only the in-frame ones, dropping some. Here the sample spans around 100,000 clones, around nine tenths being singletons. The source material was CD4+ or CD8+ T cells sorted from blood, sampled in a trial of the OX40 agonist ivuxolimab. The sequence was collected from an adult with an advanced solid tumor such as melanoma, head and neck, liver or kidney cancer.

The CDR3 nucleotides are TGTGCCAGCAGTCCCGGGGGGGTCAATCAGCCCCAGCATTTT. It specifies CASSPGGVNQPQHF. The chain couples TRBV28 to TRBJ1-5; a possible D gene is TRBD1 (5 bases). This CDR3 has 14 amino acids. Germline V gene data show CDR1 as MDHEN and CDR2 as SYDVKM. The V end lost 5 bases, the J end lost 3 bases, and 11 bases lay between the germline ends.